The 15 T cell receptor beta chains in this list originate from one sample, sequenced in a study of T cells in Graves' hyperthyroidism and ophthalmopathy. TCR beta CDR3 region amplification was performed from RNA transcripts. Using the HTBI primer set, a first-round RT-PCR was run on the TCR CDR3. TCRdb analysed the multiplex PCR reads with MiXCR anew, one entry per CDR3 protein. The data show hundreds of thousands of distinct CDR3 sequences, 38% seen once. Sequencing was done on a sample of blood. All receptors come from a man aged 18 to 35 with Graves' hyperthyroidism.

This clonotype appeared a single time. One end of the junction varies from germline; a read error may be responsible. CDR3 in DNA: TGTGCCAGCAGCCAAGCCCTCCCTGACTCTGGAAACATCATATATTTT. Its translation is CASSQALPDSGNIIYF. The V gene is TRBV7-9, the J gene TRBJ1-3; D unclear. CDR3 length: 16 residues. From germline, CDR1 is SEHNR and CDR2 FQNEAQ (reference sequence).

This clonotype was seen repeatedly, ten times or more. J is TRBJ1-2 and V is TRBV7-9; 10 bases match TRBD1. The CDR3 spans 14 residues. J lost 5 bases, V lost 6 bases, and 6 bases had no gene match. CDR1 is SEHNR and CDR2 is FQNEAQ in the germline V gene (reference sequence). CDR3 sequence (DNA): TGTGCCAGCAGTCCTCCGGGACAGGGGTATGGCTACACCTTC. Its protein is CASSPPGQGYGYTF. Full variable domain (rest looked up from reference TRBV7-9 and TRBJ1-2): DTGVSQNPRHKITKRGQNVTFRCDPISEHNRLYWYRQTLGQGPEFLTYFQNEAQLEKSRLLSDRFSAERPKGSFSTLEIQRTEQGDSAMYLCASSPPGQGYGYTFGSGTRLTVV.

This clonotype showed up many times. The CDR3 sequence: CAITGTAGELFF. CDR3 nucleotide sequence: TGTGCCATCACTGGGACCGCCGGGGAGCTGTTTTTT. This chain uses TRBV10-3 with TRBJ2-2, with D perhaps TRBD1 or TRBD2 (5 bases each). Germline V gene sequence: CDR1 ENHRY, CDR2 SYGVKD. V lost 7 bases to trimming and J lost 6 bases, with 9 bases between them. This CDR3 has 12 amino acids.

The chain recombines TRBV4-3 with TRBJ1-1, with D unclear. This CDR3 is 12 amino acids long. Germline V gene sequence: CDR1 LGHNA, CDR2 YSLEER. V lost 1 base and J lost 7, with 7 bases in between. The CDR3 nucleotides read TGCGCCAGCAGCCAAGGACCCCTTGAAGCTTTCTTT. Encoded protein: CASSQGPLEAFF.

V usage is TRBV2 and J usage is TRBJ1-4; D remains unclear. The germline CDR1 and CDR2 sequences are SNHLY and FYNNEI. The CDR3 length is 13 residues. V lost 0 bases and J lost 7, with 6 bases in between. The CDR3, as DNA: TGTGCCAGCAGTGAAGCGCTGAGTGAAAAACTGTTTTTT. It is translated as CASSEALSEKLFF.

This clonotype occurred many times. This sequence joins TRBV7-9 and TRBJ2-7; tentatively, D is TRBD1 (6 bases). Germline CDR1 reads SEHNR; CDR2 reads FQNEAQ (reference sequence). Trimming stripped 5 bases from V and 2 bases from J, with 16 bases between. The CDR3 extends over 15 amino acids. The CDR3 coding sequence is TGTGCCAGCAGCCCCTCGGCAGGGGAAACCTACGAGCAGTACTTC. Its translation is CASSPSAGETYEQYF.

V gene TRBV12-3 or TRBV12-4 combines with J gene TRBJ1-2; D ambiguous. The CDR3 spans 13 residues. Trimming removed 8 bases from V and 2 bases from J, with 12 bases in between. The chain's CDR3 is CASRSSRNYGYTF. CDR3 coding DNA: TGTGCCAGCCGCTCCAGCCGGAACTATGGCTACACCTTC.

The rearrangement links TRBV9 to TRBJ2-3; D might be TRBD2 (6 bases). Germline V lookup: CDR1 SGDLS, CDR2 YYNGEE. Trimming took 6 bases from V and 2 from J, leaving 13 bases between them. The CDR3 runs 14 residues. CDR3 nucleotide sequence: TGTGCCAGCAAGGAGGGAGGTTCCACAGATACGCAGTATTTT. Amino acids: CASKEGGSTDTQYF.

This clonotype was counted only a few times. V and J are TRBV6-5 and TRBJ1-5; D ambiguous. V dropped 2 bases and J dropped 0 bases, with 5 bases sitting between them. CDR3 length: 14 amino acids. Germline V gives CDR1 MNHEY, CDR2 SVGAGI. The CDR3 nucleotides read TGTGCCAGCAGTTACCAGTATAGCAATCAGCCCCAGCATTTT. Translating it yields CASSYQYSNQPQHF.

This clonotype was counted a few times. V and J are TRBV5-6 and TRBJ1-1; D is possibly TRBD1 (6 bases). This CDR3 comprises 15 residues. In germline, CDR1 is SGHDT, CDR2 YYEEEE. The V end was cut by 5 bases, the J end by 5 bases, with 19 bases between. The CDR3 DNA sequence: TGTGCCAGCAGGCCGCAAGGGGGGGATTGGACTGAAGCTTTCTTT. The encoded protein is CASRPQGGDWTEAFF.

With regard to this clonotype: One junction end disagrees with the germline gene, perhaps due to a read error. This chain links TRBV25-1 with TRBJ2-3; 10 nucleotides match TRBD2. CDR1 MGHDK and CDR2 SYGVNS come from the germline V gene. The CDR3 is 15 residues long. CDR3 DNA: TGCGCCAGCAGCAGTTCTAGCGGGAGCGCAGATACGCAGTATTTT. It specifies CASSSSSGSADTQYF.

This chain links TRBV7-9 with TRBJ1-2, with D unresolved. Germline values: CDR1 SEHNR, CDR2 FQNEAQ (reference sequence). This CDR3 is 14 amino acids long. V was trimmed by 5 bases and J by 2 bases, leaving 12 bases between them. The CDR3 DNA is TGTGCCAGCAGCCGTAGCGGCGAAAACTATGGCTACACCTTC. Amino acids: CASSRSGENYGYTF.

The chain couples TRBV5-5 to TRBJ1-2, with D possibly matching TRBD1 (5 bases). The CDR3 is 16 residues long. Germline V gene lookup returns CDR1 SGHKS and CDR2 YYEKEE (reference sequence). V was trimmed by 0 bases and J by 4 bases, leaving 16 bases between them. The CDR3 bases are TGTGCCAGCAGCTTGGGGTCAGGGACGGTCGCCTATGGCTACACCTTC. Amino acids: CASSLGSGTVAYGYTF.

This clonotype appeared once. V is TRBV6-2 or TRBV6-3 and J is TRBJ1-1; a possible D gene is TRBD1 (5 bases). This CDR3 contains 14 residues. Looked up from germline, CDR1 is MNHEY and CDR2 is SVGEGT. Trimming removed 4 bases at V and 3 bases at J, with 12 bases between. The CDR3 reads CASSFPDTYTEAFF. The CDR3 region has the DNA TGTGCCAGCAGTTTCCCGGACACCTACACTGAAGCTTTCTTT.

The rearrangement joins TRBV6-1 to TRBJ1-1; no definite D call. The V end lost 6 bases, the J end lost 1 base, and 15 bases lay between the germline ends. CDR1 MNHNS and CDR2 SASEGT come from the germline V gene. The CDR3 length is 15 residues. As DNA, the CDR3 is TGTGCCAGCAGCCAACTGGGGAAGGGGAACACTGAAGCTTTCTTT. Translated: CASSQLGKGNTEAFF.